Shown below are 14 T cell receptor beta chains from a single sample sequenced in a study of metastatic and nonmetastatic thyroid tumors. TCRdb called clones again from the PCR reads with MiXCR. The table lists over 15,000 clones, 34% of them singletons. All patients were treatment-naive before thyroid surgery. Sequencing was done on a sample of tumor tissue. The receptor source for this set is a female donor with papillary thyroid cancer or a benign thyroid nodule (not recorded which). Some clones in this sample may be carry-over from other donors' samples.

This clone was seen more than once but under ten times. A clone one base away is much larger, so this may be a read error. The CDR3 does not close with the conserved phenylalanine or tryptophan, likely indicating a read error. The V and J genes are TRBV29-1 and TRBJ2-3, with D possibly TRBD1 on 5 matching bases. This CDR3 contains 12 residues. CDR1 SQVTM and CDR2 ANQGSEA come from the germline V gene. The ends were cut back, 4 bases at V and 6 bases at J, with 11 bases in the middle. In DNA, the CDR3 is TGCAGCGTTGGGCAGGGTGGGGATACGCAGTATTCT. It translates to CSVGQGGDTQYS.

Points on this clone: The conserved closing phenylalanine or tryptophan is absent in this CDR3, likely reflecting a read error. It is unclear where the CDR3 begins or ends on the DNA, so no DNA is shown, and the CDR3 is as TCRdb lists it. The rearrangement uses TRBV24-1 and TRBJ2-2; the D call TRBD1 from the table was never checked on the DNA. The CDR3 extends over 15 residues, inclusive of both ends. In germline, CDR1 is KGHDR, CDR2 SFDVKD. The chain's CDR3 is CATSDLGGRAGELCS.

This clone was counted between two and nine times. The CDR3 end shows no conserved phenylalanine or tryptophan, and so a read error is likely. This chain links TRBV28 with TRBJ1-2, with no clear D. This CDR3 is 14 amino acids long. The germline V gene encodes CDR1 MDHEN and CDR2 SYDVKM. V lost 5 bases and J lost 3, with 13 bases in between. CDR3 amino acids: CASSPGDLHYGYTL. CDR3 sequence (DNA): TGTGCCAGCAGTCCCGGTGACCTCCACTATGGCTACACCCTC.

In this sample, this clone turned up many times. This chain connects TRBV5-1 to TRBJ2-1, with 9 bases fitting TRBD1. In germline, CDR1 is SGHRS, CDR2 YFSETQ. Unmatched junction bases numbered 10, after V lost 4 bases and J lost 2 bases. The CDR3 has 17 residues. The chain's CDR3 is CASSAFPGTGTYNEQFF. In DNA, the CDR3 is TGCGCCAGCAGCGCGTTCCCCGGGACAGGGACCTACAATGAGCAGTTCTTC.

This clone has more than one count but fewer than ten. This chain uses TRBV19 with TRBJ2-7, with 7 bases that match TRBD2. Looked up from germline, CDR1 is LNHDA and CDR2 is SQIVND (reference sequence). V lost 3 bases to trimming and J lost 6 bases; unmatched junction nucleotides: 2. CDR3 length: 12 residues. CDR3 loop: CASSMSGTEQYF. DNA for the CDR3: TGTGCCAGTAGTATGAGCGGGACCGAGCAGTACTTC.

CDR3 sequence reads: CASSILRVDYGYTF. CDR3 nucleotides: TGTGCCAGTAGTATCCTCCGGGTGGACTATGGCTACACCTTC. The chain links TRBV19 to TRBJ1-2; no clear D gene. Germline V gives CDR1 LNHDA, CDR2 SQIVND (reference sequence). V dropped 3 bases and J dropped 3 bases, with 11 bases sitting between them. This CDR3 region has 14 residues.

This clone was counted only a few times. The gene calls are TRBV2 and TRBJ2-5, with D unclear. The length of the CDR3 is 11 residues. The V end was cut by 2 bases, the J end by 7 bases, with 5 bases between. Looked up from germline, CDR1 is SNHLY and CDR2 is FYNNEI. DNA for the CDR3: TGTGCCAGCAGTGAAACGGGGACCCAGTACTTC. This translates into CASSETGTQYF.

This clone was counted many times. A read error may produce the germline difference seen at one junction end. J is TRBJ2-5 and V is TRBV25-1, with D perhaps TRBD1 (6 bases). The CDR3 is made up of 15 amino acids. The V gene's germline CDR1 is MGHDK and CDR2 SYGVNS. The CDR3 here is CASSEFTGIQETQCF. The DNA for the CDR3 is TGTGCCAGCAGTGAATTTACAGGGATCCAAGAGACCCAGTGCTTC.

This chain uses TRBV20-1 with TRBJ1-1, with D unclear. Germline values: CDR1 DFQATT, CDR2 SNEGSKA (reference sequence). The CDR3 has 11 amino acids. The V and J ends lost 3 bases and 5 bases respectively, with 7 bases between them. CDR3 residues: CSARGGTEAFF. CDR3 sequence (DNA): TGCAGTGCTAGGGGTGGAACTGAAGCTTTCTTT.

This sequence joins TRBV6-1 and TRBJ2-3; D remains unclear. From germline, CDR1 is MNHNS and CDR2 SASEGT. V lost 5 bases to trimming and J lost 3 bases, with 9 bases between them. This CDR3 region has 13 residues. The CDR3 reads CASSFSFTDTQYF. The CDR3 DNA reads TGTGCCAGCAGTTTTAGCTTTACAGATACGCAGTATTTT.

The J gene is TRBJ2-7, the V gene TRBV11-3; D is unclear. Germline V gene lookup returns CDR1 SGHNT and CDR2 YENEEA. CDR3 length: 11 residues. Between the trimmed V and J ends, which lost 3 bases and 13 bases, there was a span of 13 bases. The CDR3: CASSFPYGHYF. CDR3 nucleotide sequence: TGTGCCAGCAGCTTCCCCTACGGGCATTACTTC.

The chain links TRBV7-2 to TRBJ1-3, with 8 bases lining up with TRBD1. The CDR3 contains 15 residues. The V gene end was trimmed by 4 bases and the J gene end by 3 bases; junction bases not matched to a gene: 5. Germline CDR1 is SGHTA and CDR2 is FQGNSA. The CDR3, as DNA: TGTGCCAGCAGCTCGCAGGGGGCCAATGGAAACACCATATATTTT. This codes for CASSSQGANGNTIYF.

The gene calls are TRBV10-2 and TRBJ2-1; 8 bases map to TRBD2. The germline V gene encodes CDR1 WSHSY and CDR2 SAAADI. The CDR3 loop spans 17 amino acids. After removal of 8 bases from V and 10 bases from J, the junction contained 22 bases not matched to a gene. The CDR3 DNA is TGCGCCAGCCTATCTCCCCGAGATAGCGGGATCGGTCGAGAGCAGTTCTTC. Translation: CASLSPRDSGIGREQFF.

The rearrangement links TRBV6-1 to TRBJ1-5; D ambiguous. The V and J ends lost 3 bases and 1 base respectively, with 1 base between them. The germline CDR1 and CDR2 sequences are MNHNS and SASEGT. There are 12 residues in the CDR3. In DNA, the CDR3 is TGTGCCAGCAGTGACAGCAATCAGCCCCAGCATTTT. This codes for CASSDSNQPQHF.